Listed below are T cell receptor beta chains from one sample, sequenced in a study of T-cell memory formation after mild COVID-19. TCRdb fed the 5' RACE reads into MiXCR, producing one record per CDR3 protein. The sample contains 400,000 to 500,000 distinct CDR3 sequences, approximately 24% of which appear only once. Sequencing was carried out using PBMCs or a T cell subset sorted from them (not recorded which). Receptor source: an adult woman who had mild COVID-19 (a few samples of this study predate the infection). Cell type and time point are not known. Both conserved end residues are part of each CDR3. The order of the fields is D gene, J gene, V gene, CDR3 length, clone size, CDR3 DNA, CDR3 protein. D genes are given only for firm matches. For some rows the clone size is stated as once, few or many, or as a class when expanded; others skip it.

>TRBD1|TRBJ2-5|TRBV6-5|15|few
TGTGCCAGCAGTTTCCCGGGACAGGGAACGGAGACCCAGTACTTC
CASSFPGQGTETQYF
>.|TRBJ1-1|TRBV6-4|15|.
TGTGCCAGCAAAAATGAGTGGGGGGTTGGCACTGAAGCTTTCTTT
CASKNEWGVGTEAFF
>TRBD1|TRBJ2-5|TRBV20-1|14|few
TGCAGTGCTAGAGACGGGACAGACCAAGAGACCCAGTACTTC
CSARDGTDQETQYF
>.|TRBJ2-7|TRBV4-3|16|few
TGCGCCAGCAGCCAGGAACTAGCAGTCAGAACCTACGAGCAGTACTTC
CASSQELAVRTYEQYF
>.|TRBJ1-1|TRBV7-6|15|.
TGTGCCAGCAGCCCCCCCGCTGGGGGGAACACTGAAGCTTTCTTT
CASSPPAGGNTEAFF
>.|TRBJ2-1|TRBV9|15|.
TGTGCCAGCAGCGTAGTAGGGGATGGCTACAATGAGCAGTTCTTC
CASSVVGDGYNEQFF
>.|TRBJ1-1|TRBV4-3|13|.
TGCGCCAGCAGCCAAGATATGGGGGCTGAAGCTTTCTTT
CASSQDMGAEAFF
>TRBD1|TRBJ1-2|TRBV7-2|15|.
TGTGCCAGCAGCTTAGCCTGGACAGGGTCGTTTGGCTACACCTTC
CASSLAWTGSFGYTF
>TRBD2|TRBJ2-1|TRBV4-1|14|few
TGCGCCAGCAGCCAAGATGAGGCTAGCGGTGAGCAGTTCTTC
CASSQDEASGEQFF
>.|TRBJ2-4|TRBV6-5|15|once
TGTGCCAGCAGTTACTCGACCGCTACCTCAAACATTCAGTACTTC
CASSYSTATSNIQYF
>.|TRBJ2-4|TRBV20-1|13|.
TGCAGTGCTAGAGATCAGTTTGCGGACATTCAGTACTTC
CSARDQFADIQYF
>TRBD1|TRBJ1-2|TRBV6-6|19|once
TGTGCCAGCTCTAGGGAGTATTGGGAGGCCGGGACAGGCCCCTATGGCTACACCTTC
CASSREYWEAGTGPYGYTF
>.|TRBJ1-2|TRBV9|14|.
TGTGCCAGCAGCCAATCCGGGAGTGGGTATGGCTACACCTTC
CASSQSGSGYGYTF
>.|TRBJ1-1|TRBV6-5|11|.
TGTGCCACCACCATGGGCCCTGAAGCTTTCTTT
CATTMGPEAFF
>TRBD1|TRBJ1-4|TRBV3-1|16|.
TGTGCCAGCAGCCAAGATGGGACAGGAGCTAATGAAAAACTGTTTTTT
CASSQDGTGANEKLFF
>.|TRBJ1-1|TRBV20-1|14|.
TGCAGTGCTAGAGATACCGACTGGCGGCTTGAAGCTTTCTTT
CSARDTDWRLEAFF
>.|TRBJ2-1|TRBV5-6|14|.
TGTGCCAGCAGCTTGGCTCCAGACCTCGAGGGGCAGTTCTTC
CASSLAPDLEGQFF
>TRBD2|TRBJ2-5|TRBV18|13|.
TGTGCCAGCTCAGAGGGACTAAAGGAGACCCAGTACTTC
CASSEGLKETQYF
>.|TRBJ2-1|TRBV12-3/TRBV12-4|15|.
TGTGCCAGCAGTTTCGGGGGGCCCTTCTACAATGAGCAGTTCTTC
CASSFGGPFYNEQFF
>.|TRBJ1-3|TRBV2|13|.
TGTGCCAGCGGAACAGGGTCTGGAAACACCATATATTTT
CASGTGSGNTIYF
>.|TRBJ1-1|TRBV2|13|.
TGTGCCAGCCAGAGGGGATGGAGCACTGAAGCTTTCTTT
CASQRGWSTEAFF
>.|TRBJ2-1|TRBV29-1|15|.
TGCAGCGTTGAAGGGAGCGCGAGCTCCTACAATGAGCAGTTCTTC
CSVEGSASSYNEQFF
>.|TRBJ2-1|TRBV30|14|many
TGTGCCTGGGGCGTTAACCTGGATTACAATGAGCAGTTCTTC
CAWGVNLDYNEQFF
>TRBD1|TRBJ1-2|TRBV20-1|13|.
TGCAGTGCTTGGACAGGGAGGAACGAGGGCTACACCTTC
CSAWTGRNEGYTF
>.|TRBJ2-2|TRBV7-6|15|.
TGTGCCAGCTTGAAGGGGGGTACAGGGACCGGGGAGCTGTTTTTT
CASLKGGTGTGELFF
>TRBD2|TRBJ2-3|TRBV20-1|13|few
TGCAGTGCTGGTAGCGGGGGCACAGATACGCAGTATTTT
CSAGSGGTDTQYF
>TRBD1|TRBJ1-2|TRBV27|14|.
TGTGCCAGCAGTCCGACAGGGATGATCTATGGCTACACCTTC
CASSPTGMIYGYTF
>TRBD1|TRBJ1-1|TRBV5-1|15|.
TGCGCCAGCGGACCCCGGGACAGGGATTGGACTGAAGCTTTCTTT
CASGPRDRDWTEAFF
>.|TRBJ1-1|TRBV29-1|11|.
TGCAGCGTCCTTACGTGGACTGAAGCTTTCTTT
CSVLTWTEAFF
>.|TRBJ2-1|TRBV5-1|15|.
TGCGCCAGCAGCCCGGACTGGGGCGGGTACAATGAGCAGTTCTTC
CASSPDWGGYNEQFF
>TRBD1|TRBJ2-1|TRBV7-3|16|.
TGTGCCAGCAGCCCACAAACAGGGGGCAGCTACAATGAGCAGTTCTTC
CASSPQTGGSYNEQFF
>.|TRBJ1-2|TRBV4-1|16|few
TGCGCCAGCAGCCAACCGCAACGAGCGAGGAACTATGGCTACACCTTC
CASSQPQRARNYGYTF
>.|TRBJ1-5|TRBV7-2|13|few
TGTGCCAGCAGCATAAGGGGTAATCAGCCCCAGCATTTT
CASSIRGNQPQHF
>.|TRBJ2-1|TRBV12-3/TRBV12-4|14|.
TGTGCCAGCAGAAACACTGGGACTCCCGGGGGATGGATCTTC
CASRNTGTPGGWIF
>.|TRBJ2-7|TRBV7-6|15|few
TGTGCCAGCAGTAAGATCCAGGGGCTGGGGTCCGAGCAGTACTTC
CASSKIQGLGSEQYF
>.|TRBJ2-1|TRBV9|14|.
TGTGCCAGCAGCCCGACTGACAGGAGGGATGAGCAGTTCTTC
CASSPTDRRDEQFF
>.|TRBJ2-5|TRBV6-1|12|few
TGTGCCAGCAGCACCACAGCAGAGACCCAGTACTTC
CASSTTAETQYF
>.|TRBJ2-7|TRBV18|14|few
TGTGCCAGCTCACCATTTTCTGGCGGGTCGGAGCAGTACTTC
CASSPFSGGSEQYF
>.|TRBJ2-7|TRBV20-1|15|few
TGCAGTGCTAGTGCGAGGTCGGAGACCCTCTACGAGCAGTACTTC
CSASARSETLYEQYF
>.|TRBJ1-3|TRBV7-2|15|few
TGTGCCAGCAGCTTAGTACGGACCGGTGGAAACACCATATATTTT
CASSLVRTGGNTIYF
>TRBD2|TRBJ2-7|TRBV10-3|16|.
TGTGCCATCAGTGTTGGGACTAGCGTGACATTAAACGAGCAGTACTTC
CAISVGTSVTLNEQYF
>TRBD2|TRBJ2-7|TRBV19|13|.
TGTGCCAGTAGTCTCACACGGGAGGGCGAGCAGTACTTC
CASSLTREGEQYF
>.|TRBJ2-3|TRBV7-8|15|.
TGTGCCAGCAGCTTAGGAAGATCGGGCGCAGATACGCAGTATTTT
CASSLGRSGADTQYF
>.|TRBJ2-2|TRBV20-1|15|few
TGCAGTGCTAGGGGTATTGGGGGCAAAGCCGGGGAGCTGTTTTTT
CSARGIGGKAGELFF
>.|TRBJ2-5|TRBV7-9|10|.
TGTGCCGGGGGCAGGGAGACCCAGTACTTC
CAGGRETQYF
>.|TRBJ2-7|TRBV20-1|14|many
TGCAGTGCTCTGAGGGGGGGGTCCAGCTACGAGCAGTACTTC
CSALRGGSSYEQYF
>.|TRBJ2-7|TRBV5-1|14|.
TGCGCCAGCAGCTTTCAGGGAAGTCCCTACGAGCAGTACTTC
CASSFQGSPYEQYF
>.|TRBJ2-7|TRBV7-3|15|.
TGTGCCAGCAGCCCCACGCAAGGACTGGTAGGGGGGCAGTACTTC
CASSPTQGLVGGQYF
>.|TRBJ1-1|TRBV7-9|9|few
TGTGCCAGCAGCCCCCCAGCTTTCTTT
CASSPPAFF
>TRBD1|TRBJ2-7|TRBV4-3|14|.
TGCGCCAGCAGCCACATGGACAGGGCGGGCGAGCAGTACTTC
CASSHMDRAGEQYF
>.|TRBJ1-2|TRBV6-6|12|.
TGTGCCAGCAGTGATGAGGTGGGAGGCTACACCTTC
CASSDEVGGYTF
>.|TRBJ2-3|TRBV3-1|14|few
TGTGCCAGCAGCCAAGGGCAGATCACAGATACGCAGTATTTT
CASSQGQITDTQYF
>.|TRBJ1-3|TRBV7-2|16|few
TGTGCCAGCAGCTTAGAGCCGACACTCTCTGGAAACACCATATATTTT
CASSLEPTLSGNTIYF
>TRBD1|TRBJ2-7|TRBV12-3/TRBV12-4|15|few
TGTGCCAGCAGTCGCGGGGACAGGGTCTCTGGTGAGCAGTACTTC
CASSRGDRVSGEQYF